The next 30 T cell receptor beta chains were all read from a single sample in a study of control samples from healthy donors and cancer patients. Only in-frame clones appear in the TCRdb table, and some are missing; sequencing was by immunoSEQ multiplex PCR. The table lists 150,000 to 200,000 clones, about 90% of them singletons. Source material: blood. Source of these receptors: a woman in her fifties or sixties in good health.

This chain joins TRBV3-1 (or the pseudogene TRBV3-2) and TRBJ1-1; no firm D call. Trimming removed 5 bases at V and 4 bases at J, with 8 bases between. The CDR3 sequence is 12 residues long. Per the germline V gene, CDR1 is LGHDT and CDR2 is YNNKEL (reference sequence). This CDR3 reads CASSDAGTEAFF. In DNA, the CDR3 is TGTGCCAGCAGCGACGCGGGCACTGAAGCTTTCTTT.

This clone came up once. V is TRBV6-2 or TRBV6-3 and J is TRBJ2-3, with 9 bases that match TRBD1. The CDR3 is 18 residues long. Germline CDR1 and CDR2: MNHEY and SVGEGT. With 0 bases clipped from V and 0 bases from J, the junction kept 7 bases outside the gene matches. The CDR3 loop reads CASSYSIRDRDSTDTQYF. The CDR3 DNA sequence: TGTGCCAGCAGTTACTCGATAAGGGACAGGGATAGCACAGATACGCAGTATTTT.

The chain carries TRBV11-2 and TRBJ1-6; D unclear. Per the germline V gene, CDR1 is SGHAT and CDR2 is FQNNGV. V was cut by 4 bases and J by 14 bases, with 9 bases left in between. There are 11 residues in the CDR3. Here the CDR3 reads CASSSIGALHF. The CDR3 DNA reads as TGTGCCAGCAGCTCGATTGGGGCCCTCCACTTT.

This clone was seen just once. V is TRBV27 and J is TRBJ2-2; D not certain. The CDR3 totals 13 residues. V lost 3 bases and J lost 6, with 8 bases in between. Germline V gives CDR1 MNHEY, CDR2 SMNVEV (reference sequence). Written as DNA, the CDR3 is TGTGCCAGCAGTTTCCTGGGGTCCGGGGAGCTGTTTTTT. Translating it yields CASSFLGSGELFF.

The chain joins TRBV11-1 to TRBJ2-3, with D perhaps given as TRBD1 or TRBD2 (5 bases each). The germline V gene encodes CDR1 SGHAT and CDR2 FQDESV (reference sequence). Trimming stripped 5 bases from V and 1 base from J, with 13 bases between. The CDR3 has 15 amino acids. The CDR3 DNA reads TGTGCCAGCAGCCGGGACCCGAGGGGCACAGATACGCAGTATTTT. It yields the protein CASSRDPRGTDTQYF.

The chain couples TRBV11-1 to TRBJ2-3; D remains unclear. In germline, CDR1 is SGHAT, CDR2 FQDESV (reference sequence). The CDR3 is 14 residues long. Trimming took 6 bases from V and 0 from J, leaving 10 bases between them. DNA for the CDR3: TGTGCCAGCAGGGGCGCTCCTAGCACAGATACGCAGTATTTT. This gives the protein CASRGAPSTDTQYF.

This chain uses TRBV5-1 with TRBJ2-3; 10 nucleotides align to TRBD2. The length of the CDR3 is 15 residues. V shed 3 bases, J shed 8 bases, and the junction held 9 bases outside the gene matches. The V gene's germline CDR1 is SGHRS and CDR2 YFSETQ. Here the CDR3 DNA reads TGCGCCAGCAGCTCAAGCGGGGGGGCAGCGGGTACGCAGTATTTT. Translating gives CASSSSGGAAGTQYF.

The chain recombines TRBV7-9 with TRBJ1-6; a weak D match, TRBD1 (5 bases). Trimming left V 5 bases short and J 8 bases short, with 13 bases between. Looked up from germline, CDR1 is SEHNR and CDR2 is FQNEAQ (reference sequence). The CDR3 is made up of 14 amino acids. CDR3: CASSRGPIDSPLHF. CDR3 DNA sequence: TGTGCCAGCAGCCGGGGACCTATCGATTCACCCCTCCACTTT.

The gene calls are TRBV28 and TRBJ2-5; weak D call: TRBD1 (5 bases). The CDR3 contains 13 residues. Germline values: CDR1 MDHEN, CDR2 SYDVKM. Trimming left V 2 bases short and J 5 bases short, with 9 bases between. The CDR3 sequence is CASSLGRVETQYF. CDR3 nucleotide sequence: TGTGCCAGCAGTTTAGGCAGGGTTGAGACCCAGTACTTC.

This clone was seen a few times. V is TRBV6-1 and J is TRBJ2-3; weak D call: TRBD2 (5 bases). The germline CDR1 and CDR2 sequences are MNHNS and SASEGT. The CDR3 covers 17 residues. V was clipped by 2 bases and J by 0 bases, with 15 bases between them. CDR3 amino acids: CASSERMGLASTDTQYF. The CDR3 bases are TGTGCCAGCAGTGAAAGGATGGGTCTAGCTAGCACAGATACGCAGTATTTT.

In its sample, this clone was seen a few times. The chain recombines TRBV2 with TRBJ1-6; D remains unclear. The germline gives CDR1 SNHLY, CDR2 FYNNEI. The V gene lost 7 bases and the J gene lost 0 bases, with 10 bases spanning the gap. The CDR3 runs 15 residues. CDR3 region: CASNQESSYNSPLHF. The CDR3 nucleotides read TGTGCCAGCAATCAGGAGAGCTCCTATAATTCACCCCTCCACTTT. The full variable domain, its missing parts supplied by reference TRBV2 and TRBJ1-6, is EPEVTQTPSHQVTQMGQEVILRCVPISNHLYFYWYRQILGQKVEFLVSFYNNEISEKSEIFDDQFSVERPDGSNFTLKIRSTKLEDSAMYFCASNQESSYNSPLHFGNGTRLTVT.

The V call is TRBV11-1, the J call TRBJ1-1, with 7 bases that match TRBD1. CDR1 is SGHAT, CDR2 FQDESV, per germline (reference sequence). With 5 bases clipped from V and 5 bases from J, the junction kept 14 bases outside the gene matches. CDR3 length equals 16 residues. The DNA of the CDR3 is TGTGCCAGCAGCCGAAACCCACAGGGGCGAGTTACTGAAGCTTTCTTT. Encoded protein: CASSRNPQGRVTEAFF. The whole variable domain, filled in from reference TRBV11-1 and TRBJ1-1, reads EAEVAQSPRYKITEKSQAVAFWCDPISGHATLYWYRQILGQGPELLVQFQDESVVDDSQLPKDRFSAERLKGVDSTLKIQPAELGDSAMYLCASSRNPQGRVTEAFFGQGTRLTVV.

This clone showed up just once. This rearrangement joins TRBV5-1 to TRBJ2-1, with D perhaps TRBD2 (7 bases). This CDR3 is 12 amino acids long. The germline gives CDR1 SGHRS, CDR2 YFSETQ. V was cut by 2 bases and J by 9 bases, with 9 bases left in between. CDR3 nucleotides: TGCGCCAGCAGCTTTGGGGGGGCTGAGCAGTTCTTC. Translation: CASSFGGAEQFF.

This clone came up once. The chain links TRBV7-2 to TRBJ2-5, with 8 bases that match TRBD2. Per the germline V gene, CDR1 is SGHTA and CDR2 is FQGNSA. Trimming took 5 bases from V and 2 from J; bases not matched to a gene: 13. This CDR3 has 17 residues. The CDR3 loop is CASSPPYGGAGQETQYF. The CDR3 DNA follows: TGTGCCAGCAGCCCTCCCTACGGGGGGGCCGGTCAAGAGACCCAGTACTTC. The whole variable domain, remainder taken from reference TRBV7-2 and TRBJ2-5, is GAGVSQSPSNKVTEKGKDVELRCDPISGHTALYWYRQSLGQGLEFLIYFQGNSAPDKSGLPSDRFSAERTGGSVSTLTIQRTQQEDSAVYLCASSPPYGGAGQETQYFGPGTRLLVL.

The CDR3 sequence is CASTLPWGASRGWQFF. CDR3 bases: TGTGCCAGCACCCTCCCCTGGGGGGCCTCGCGGGGGTGGCAGTTCTTC. The gene calls are TRBV3-1 (or the pseudogene TRBV3-2) and TRBJ2-1; possible D gene TRBD2, 7 bases. The CDR3 sequence is 16 residues long. The V end lost 7 bases, the J end lost 12 bases, and 28 bases lay between the germline ends. Germline V gene lookup returns CDR1 LGHDT and CDR2 YNNKEL (reference sequence).

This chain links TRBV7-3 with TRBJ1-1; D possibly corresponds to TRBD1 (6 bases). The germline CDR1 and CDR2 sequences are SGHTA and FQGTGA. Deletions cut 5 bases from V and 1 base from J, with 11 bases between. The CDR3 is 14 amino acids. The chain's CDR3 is CASSLGGTNTEAFF. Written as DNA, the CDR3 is TGTGCCAGCAGCCTAGGGGGGACGAACACTGAAGCTTTCTTT.

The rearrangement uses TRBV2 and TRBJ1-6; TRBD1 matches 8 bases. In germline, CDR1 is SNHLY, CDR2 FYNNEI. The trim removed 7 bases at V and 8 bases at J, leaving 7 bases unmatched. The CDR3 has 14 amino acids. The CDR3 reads CASTRDRSYSPLHF. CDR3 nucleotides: TGTGCCAGCACCCGGGACAGGTCCTATTCACCCCTCCACTTT.

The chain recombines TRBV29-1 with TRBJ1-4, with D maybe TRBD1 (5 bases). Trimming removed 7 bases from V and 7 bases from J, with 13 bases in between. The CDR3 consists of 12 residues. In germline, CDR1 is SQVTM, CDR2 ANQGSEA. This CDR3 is CSGGRWGEKLFF. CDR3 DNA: TGCAGCGGGGGCAGGTGGGGTGAAAAACTGTTTTTT.

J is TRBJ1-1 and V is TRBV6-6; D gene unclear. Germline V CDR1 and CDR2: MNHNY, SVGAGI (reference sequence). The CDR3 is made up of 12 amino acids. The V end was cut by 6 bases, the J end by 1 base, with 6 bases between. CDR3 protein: CASSSQNTEAFF. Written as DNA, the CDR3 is TGTGCCAGCAGCTCACAGAACACTGAAGCTTTCTTT.

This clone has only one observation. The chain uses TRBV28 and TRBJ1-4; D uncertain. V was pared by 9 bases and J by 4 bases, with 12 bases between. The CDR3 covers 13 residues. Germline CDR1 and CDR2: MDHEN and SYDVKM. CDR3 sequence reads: CASLRVDNEKLFF. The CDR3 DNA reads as TGTGCCAGTCTAAGGGTGGATAATGAAAAACTGTTTTTT.

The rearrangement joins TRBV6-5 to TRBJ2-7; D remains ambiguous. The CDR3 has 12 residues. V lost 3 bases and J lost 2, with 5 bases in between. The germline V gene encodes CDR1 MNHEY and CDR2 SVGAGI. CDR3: CASSYGPYEQYF. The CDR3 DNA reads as TGTGCCAGCAGTTATGGGCCCTACGAGCAGTACTTC.

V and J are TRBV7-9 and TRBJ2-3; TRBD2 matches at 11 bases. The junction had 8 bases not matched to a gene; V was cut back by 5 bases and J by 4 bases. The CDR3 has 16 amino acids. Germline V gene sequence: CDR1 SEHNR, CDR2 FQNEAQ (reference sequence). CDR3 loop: CASSVSGGAGSDTQYF. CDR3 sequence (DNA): TGTGCCAGCAGCGTTAGCGGGGGGGCAGGGTCAGATACGCAGTATTTT.

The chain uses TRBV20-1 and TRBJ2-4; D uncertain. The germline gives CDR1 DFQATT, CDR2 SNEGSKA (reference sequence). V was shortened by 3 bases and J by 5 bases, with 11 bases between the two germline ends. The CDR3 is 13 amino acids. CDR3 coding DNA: TGCAGTGCTAGTAGCAACAGCCAAAACATTCAGTACTTC. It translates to CSASSNSQNIQYF.

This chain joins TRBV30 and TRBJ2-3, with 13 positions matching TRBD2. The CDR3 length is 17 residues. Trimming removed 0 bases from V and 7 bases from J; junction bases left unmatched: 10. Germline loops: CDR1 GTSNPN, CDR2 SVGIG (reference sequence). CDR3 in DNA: TGTGCCTGGAGTGTTCCCCAAACTAGCGGGGGGGCAAATACGCAGTATTTT. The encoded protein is CAWSVPQTSGGANTQYF.

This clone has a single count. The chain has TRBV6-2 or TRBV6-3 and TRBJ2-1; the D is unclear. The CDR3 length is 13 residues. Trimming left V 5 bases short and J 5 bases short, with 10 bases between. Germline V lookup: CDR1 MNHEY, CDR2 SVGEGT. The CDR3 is CASSPGGNNEQFF. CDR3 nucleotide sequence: TGTGCCAGCAGTCCCGGCGGTAACAATGAGCAGTTCTTC.

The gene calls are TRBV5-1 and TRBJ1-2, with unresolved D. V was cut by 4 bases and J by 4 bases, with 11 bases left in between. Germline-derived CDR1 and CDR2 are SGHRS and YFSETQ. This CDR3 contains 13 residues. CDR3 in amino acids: CASSRGYSYGYTF. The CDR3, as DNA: TGCGCCAGCAGCCGAGGATACTCCTATGGCTACACCTTC.

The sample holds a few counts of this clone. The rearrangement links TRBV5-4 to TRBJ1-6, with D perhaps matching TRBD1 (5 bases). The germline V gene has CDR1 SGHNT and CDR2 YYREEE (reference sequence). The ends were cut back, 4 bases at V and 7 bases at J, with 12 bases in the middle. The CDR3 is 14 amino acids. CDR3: CASSPLAGNSPLHF. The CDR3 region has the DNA TGTGCCAGCAGCCCACTGGCAGGGAATTCACCCCTCCACTTT.

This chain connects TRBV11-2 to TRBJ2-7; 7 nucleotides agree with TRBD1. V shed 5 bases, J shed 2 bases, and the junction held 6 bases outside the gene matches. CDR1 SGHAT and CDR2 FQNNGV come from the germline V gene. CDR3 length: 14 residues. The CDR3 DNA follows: TGTGCCAGCAGCCCGGGACAGTTAACCTACGAGCAGTACTTC. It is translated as CASSPGQLTYEQYF.

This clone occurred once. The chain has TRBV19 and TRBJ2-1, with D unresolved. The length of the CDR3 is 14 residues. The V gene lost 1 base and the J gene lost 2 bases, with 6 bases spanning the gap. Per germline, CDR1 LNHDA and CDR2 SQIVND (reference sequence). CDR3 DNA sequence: TGTGCCAGTAGTATAGGTCTAGCCTACAATGAGCAGTTCTTC. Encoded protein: CASSIGLAYNEQFF.

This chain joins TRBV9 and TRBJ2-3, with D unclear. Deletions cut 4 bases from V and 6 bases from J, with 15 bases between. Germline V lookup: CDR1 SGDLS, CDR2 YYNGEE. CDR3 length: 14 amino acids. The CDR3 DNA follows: TGTGCCAGCAGCCGCGAAGTAAAAGGGGATACGCAGTATTTT. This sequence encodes CASSREVKGDTQYF.